The 10 T cell receptor beta chains presented below share a single source sample, sequenced in a study of regulatory T cells in long-lasting Graves disease. The sample's time point: newly diagnosed GD, antithyroid drugs for less than 3 months. PBMCs were the source of the RNA used for TCR sequencing. Investigators prepared the TCR beta libraries by applying iRepertoire HTBI primers and Arm-PCR of CDR3 regions. TCRdb reprocessed the multiplex PCR reads via MiXCR and lists one record per CDR3 protein. The table has hundreds of thousands of distinct CDR3 sequences, 15% to 20% seen once. The data were also submitted as part of a second study, on T cells in Graves' hyperthyroidism and ophthalmopathy.

The starting material was peripheral blood mononuclear cells (PBMCs), obtained at new diagnosis, from a patient treated with antithyroid drugs. These receptors were obtained from a woman aged 25 to 39 with Graves disease.

This clonotype was seen repeatedly, ten times or more. This chain uses TRBV3-1 with TRBJ1-1, with D hard to call. The length of the CDR3 is 14 residues. Trimming took off 2 bases at V and 4 bases at J, with 11 bases between the two ends. In germline, CDR1 is LGHDT, CDR2 YNNKEL (reference sequence). The CDR3 bases are TGTGCCAGCAGCCAACAACAGAGGATCACTGAAGCTTTCTTT. It codes for CASSQQQRITEAFF.

With respect to this clonotype: A read error may produce the germline difference seen at one junction end. This sequence joins TRBV28 and TRBJ2-7; the match to TRBD1 covers 11 bases. The CDR3 is 15 amino acids. Germline V lookup: CDR1 MDHEN, CDR2 SYDVKM. CDR3 coding DNA: TGTACCAGCAGATCGACCGGGACAGGGGGATACGAGCAGTACTTC. As protein: CTSRSTGTGGYEQYF. Filled out from reference TRBV28 and TRBJ2-7, the complete variable domain reads DVKVTQSSRYLVKRTGEKVFLECVQDMDHENMFWYRQDPGLGLRLIYFSYDVKMKEKGDIPEGYSVSREKKERFSLILESASTNQTSMYLCTSRSTGTGGYEQYFGPGTRLTVT.

This clonotype was counted only a few times. The chain employs TRBV20-1 and TRBJ1-1; a possible D gene is TRBD1 (6 bases). Between the trimmed V and J ends, which lost 0 bases and 1 base, there was a span of 9 bases. CDR1 and CDR2 from the germline V gene are DFQATT and SNEGSKA (reference sequence). The CDR3 consists of 14 residues. The CDR3: CSARERTANTEAFF. The CDR3 DNA follows: TGCAGTGCTAGAGAGAGGACAGCGAACACTGAAGCTTTCTTT.

This clonotype came up a few times. This sequence joins TRBV19 and TRBJ2-1; D possibly matches TRBD1 or TRBD2 (5 bases each). Between the trimmed V and J ends, which lost 5 bases and 0 bases, there was a span of 8 bases. The CDR3 totals 14 residues. CDR1 and CDR2 from the germline V gene are LNHDA and SQIVND (reference sequence). In DNA form, the CDR3 reads TGTGCCAGTAGTCGGGACCTCTCCTACAATGAGCAGTTCTTC. Protein sequence: CASSRDLSYNEQFF.

This chain uses TRBV19 with TRBJ1-1; D may be TRBD1 (6 bases). This CDR3 comprises 14 residues. The germline gives CDR1 LNHDA, CDR2 SQIVND (reference sequence). V lost 10 bases and J 2 bases, leaving 17 bases between the germline ends. The CDR3 sequence: CATRQDLRNTEAFF. In nucleotides, the CDR3 is TGTGCCACTCGACAGGACCTACGTAACACTGAAGCTTTCTTT.

V usage is TRBV30 and J usage is TRBJ2-5; D not certain. The length of the CDR3 is 13 residues. V shed 4 bases and J shed 5 bases, with 14 bases lying between them. Germline V lookup: CDR1 GTSNPN, CDR2 SVGIG (reference sequence). The CDR3 protein is CAWNTIRGETQYF. For the CDR3, the DNA is TGTGCCTGGAACACTATTAGAGGCGAGACCCAGTACTTC.

The J gene is TRBJ2-1, the V gene TRBV11-2, with 11 positions matching TRBD2. V was clipped by 5 bases and J by 6 bases; unmatched bases: 9. The CDR3 is made up of 16 amino acids. Germline V lookup: CDR1 SGHAT, CDR2 FQNNGV. The CDR3 region is CASSQEASGRLNEQFF. The CDR3 nucleotides read TGTGCCAGCAGCCAAGAAGCTAGCGGGAGGCTCAATGAGCAGTTCTTC.

In this sample, this clonotype turned up a few times. The CDR3 loop is CASSLLSDYEQYF. CDR3 sequence (DNA): TGTGCCAGCAGCCTCCTATCGGACTACGAGCAGTACTTC. The chain combines TRBV5-5 with TRBJ2-7; D is uncertain. Deletions cut 4 bases from V and 3 bases from J, with 11 bases between. Germline V gene lookup returns CDR1 SGHKS and CDR2 YYEKEE (reference sequence). The length of the CDR3 is 13 residues.

V usage is TRBV5-1 and J usage is TRBJ2-1; 8 bases line up with TRBD1. Looked up from germline, CDR1 is SGHRS and CDR2 is YFSETQ. CDR3 size: 14 residues. Trimming cost V 2 bases and J 5 bases; bases outside gene matches: 3. In nucleotides, the CDR3 is TGCGCCAGCAGCTTCAACAGGGGGGACAATGAGCAGTTCTTC. Translation: CASSFNRGDNEQFF.

The chain employs TRBV19 and TRBJ2-7; TRBD2 agrees at 7 bases. The CDR3 has 14 amino acids. V shed 3 bases and J 2 bases; nucleotides not matched to a gene: 4. The germline CDR1 and CDR2 sequences are LNHDA and SQIVND (reference sequence). The CDR3 loop is CASSIPGGTYEQYF. DNA of the CDR3: TGTGCCAGTAGTATCCCCGGGGGGACCTACGAGCAGTACTTC.